The subject of this entry is one T cell receptor beta chain. What it binds is not known. The primer mix had 60 Vbeta and 13 Jbeta primers. The assay was immunoSEQ multiplex PCR, and TCRdb's table has in-frame clones only and misses some. The profile covers under 120,000 clones, with 70% appearing a single time and roughly 10% taken by the ten largest. V trimming: 4 bases; J trimming: 6 bases; junction bases outside the gene matches: 4. Germline CDR1 is MNHEY and CDR2 is SMNVEV (reference sequence). This CDR3 spans 13 amino acids. This specimen belongs to a study of cytomegalovirus exposure and HLA in healthy donors. Findings and caveats of the study: Some TCR beta chains (over 150 of them) were listed as cytomegalovirus-associated. Reportedly, a later analysis found an Asian-associated ancestry cluster had fewer N-insertions than the roughly 670-donor mean. Later on, an analysis showed TCR association rates differing by HLA locus, with DRB1 the most and HLA-C the fewest.

This sequence was found in a man in his forties in good health and CMV-seropositive. The material sequenced was PBMCs. This chain connects TRBV27 to TRBJ1-1, with 8 nucleotides matching TRBD1. CDR3 sequence (DNA): TGTGCCAGCAGTTCAGGGGGCTTAGCTGAAGCTTTCTTT. It translates to CASSSGGLAEAFF.